This T cell receptor (beta chain) derives from a study of T cell responses to AZD1222 COVID-19 vaccine (dated by TCRdb to about 2021). Looking at the study overall: AZD1222 recipients with second doses at about 4 weeks or about 12 weeks were pooled, because spike-specific TCR depth and breadth did not differ between schedules. A total of around 240 trial participants underwent TCR sequencing, of whom about 200 had received two doses of AZD1222 and approximately 26 had received two doses of the MenACWY control vaccine. Trial participants were enrolled into age subgroups of 18-55, 56-69 and 70-plus years, which contained roughly 140, 27 and 60 TCR-sequenced participants, respectively. Study-wide conclusions, independent of this receptor: Only five or six AZD1222 recipients were SARS-CoV-2 seropositive at baseline, limiting conclusions about previously exposed vaccinees. Because no day 14 peak-response samples were available, repertoires were characterized only after the peak T cell response. Participants were mostly white British and included more females than males, and it was suggested by the authors that clonal diversity may have been underestimated. In the small 56-69-year group, the increase in depth fell short of significance, most likely because of low power. Epitopes outside the regions mutated in the B.1.351 and B.1.1.7 variants were reportedly recognized by nearly half of the unique spike-specific TCRs. The vaccine-associated CD4 TCRs covered the entire spike protein, and the dominant responses fell in regions 160-218 and 743-854. After two AZD1222 doses, spike-specific TCR breadth and depth were significantly higher than at day 0 and than in MenACWY recipients.

Points on this clone: What this receptor recognizes is not known. No base-level quality is on record; no much larger clone is a single base apart.

V is cut back by 3 bases and J by 7 bases, with 7 bases in the junction unmatched. There are 16 amino acids in the CDR3, from cysteine to phenylalanine inclusive. The sequence is cut down to CDR3 DNA, 48 bases in frame from base 1. For CDR1 and CDR2, the germline V gene lists SGHDN and FVKESK. The CDR3 regions of human TCRbeta chains were analyzed by immunosequencing. The authors' pipeline ran thus. Repertoire TCRs were matched against a reference library of SARS-CoV-2-specific TCRs generated with the MIRA antigen-specificity platform. Breadth meant the fraction of unique TCRs that were SARS-CoV-2-associated, whereas depth meant the fraction of total T cells that were SARS-CoV-2-associated. Using the MIRA data, every spike-specific TCR was mapped to the spike region that the TCR reacted to and assigned to either a CD4 or a CD8 class. Log10-transformed breadth and depth values were compared by one-way ANOVA with Sidak's multiple comparisons tests. Drawn from immuneACCESS, this table holds only the in-frame rearrangements with V and J called that TCRdb kept. Clones are partly lost; checked studies trace under half to an unresolved V gene and leave the rest unexplained. That table gives V, J and clone size, and the DNA gave D and trimming. This sample lists under 140,000 clones; around 92% were detected once. The leading ten clones occupy 7.8% of the sample.

The intended sense of this specimen's time point label: baseline before first vaccination. Vaccinee samples were obtained from the UK trials COV001 and COV002, which included a single-blind randomized controlled phase 2/3 trial of AZD1222 (ChAdOx1 nCoV-19) in healthy adults. For TCRbeta chain sequencing, PBMC samples from trial participants were taken at day 0 and at day 28 after the second dose. The chain links TRBV14 with TRBJ1-6, and 9 bases in between align with TRBD1. Specimen: peripheral blood, collected on day 0 of AZD1222 vaccination. The clonotype was recovered from an adult in good health. Read as DNA, the sequence is TGTGCCAGCAGCCAGCAAGCCGGGACAGGGAATTCACCCCTCCACTTT. This translates into CASSQQAGTGNSPLHF.